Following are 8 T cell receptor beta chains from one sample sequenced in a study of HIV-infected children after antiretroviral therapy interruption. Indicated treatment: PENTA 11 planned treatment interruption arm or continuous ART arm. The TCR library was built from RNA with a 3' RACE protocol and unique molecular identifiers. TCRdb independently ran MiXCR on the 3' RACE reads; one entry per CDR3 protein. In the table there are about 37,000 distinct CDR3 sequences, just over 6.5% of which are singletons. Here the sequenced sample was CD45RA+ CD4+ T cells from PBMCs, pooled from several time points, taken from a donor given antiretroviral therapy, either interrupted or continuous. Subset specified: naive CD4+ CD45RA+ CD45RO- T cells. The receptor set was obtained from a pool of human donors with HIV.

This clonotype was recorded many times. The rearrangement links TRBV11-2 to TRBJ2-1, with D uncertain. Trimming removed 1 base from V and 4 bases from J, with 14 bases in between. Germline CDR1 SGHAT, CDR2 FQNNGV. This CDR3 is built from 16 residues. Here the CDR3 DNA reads TGTGCCAGCAGCTTAGTCGGCGGATATCAATACAATGAGCAGTTCTTC. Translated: CASSLVGGYQYNEQFF. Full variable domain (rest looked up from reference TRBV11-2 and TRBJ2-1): EAGVAQSPRYKIIEKRQSVAFWCNPISGHATLYWYQQILGQGPKLLIQFQNNGVVDDSQLPKDRFSAERLKGVDSTLKIQPAKLEDSAVYLCASSLVGGYQYNEQFFGPGTRLTVL.

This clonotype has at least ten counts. CDR3 nucleotides: TGTGCCACCAGTGATTCCTACGAGCAGTACTTC. Protein: CATSDSYEQYF. The chain uses TRBV24-1 and TRBJ2-7; no clear D. The germline V gene has CDR1 KGHDR and CDR2 SFDVKD. The CDR3 consists of 11 residues. V was trimmed by 2 bases and J by 2 bases, leaving 0 bases between them.

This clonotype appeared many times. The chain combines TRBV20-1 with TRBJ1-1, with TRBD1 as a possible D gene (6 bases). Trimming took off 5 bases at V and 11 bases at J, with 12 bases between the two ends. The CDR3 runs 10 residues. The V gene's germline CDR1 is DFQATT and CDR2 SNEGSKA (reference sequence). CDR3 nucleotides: TGCAGTGCTTTTACAGGGTATGCTTTCTTT. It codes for CSAFTGYAFF.

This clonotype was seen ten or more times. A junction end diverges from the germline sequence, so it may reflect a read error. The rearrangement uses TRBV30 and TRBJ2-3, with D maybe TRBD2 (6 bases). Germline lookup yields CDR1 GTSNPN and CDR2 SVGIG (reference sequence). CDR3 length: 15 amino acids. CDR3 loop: CAWSGTGGSQNTLYF. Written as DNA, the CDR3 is TGTGCCTGGAGCGGGACTGGGGGAAGTCAAAACACCTTGTACTTT.

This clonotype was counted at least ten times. CDR3 nucleotide sequence: TGTGCCAGTAGTACGGCCTCCGGGACCTATGAAGAGACCCAGTACTTC. Protein sequence: CASSTASGTYEETQYF. The chain recombines TRBV19 with TRBJ2-5; D might be TRBD1 or TRBD2, each matching 5 bases. The ends were cut back, 4 bases at V and 3 bases at J, with 18 bases in the middle. This CDR3 is built from 16 residues. The germline V gene encodes CDR1 LNHDA and CDR2 SQIVND (reference sequence).

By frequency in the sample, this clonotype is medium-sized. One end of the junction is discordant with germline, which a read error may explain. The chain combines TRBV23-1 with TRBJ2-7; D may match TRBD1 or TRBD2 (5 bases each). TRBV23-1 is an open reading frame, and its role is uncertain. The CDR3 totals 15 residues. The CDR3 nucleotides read TGTGCCAGCAGTCCCCCCTGGGGGAGCTCCTATGAACAGTACTTC. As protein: CASSPPWGSSYEQYF.

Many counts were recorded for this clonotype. The chain's CDR3 is CASLRDGGTEAFF. The CDR3 nucleotides read TGTGCCAGCCTCCGGGACGGGGGCACTGAAGCTTTCTTT. The rearrangement uses TRBV3-1 and TRBJ1-1; weak D call: TRBD1 (5 bases). The CDR3 consists of 13 residues. V dropped 8 bases and J dropped 4 bases, with 14 bases sitting between them. Per the germline V gene, CDR1 is LGHDT and CDR2 is YNNKEL (reference sequence).

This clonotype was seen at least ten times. In nucleotides, the CDR3 is TGCGCCACCCGCCGGGAGTTAGCGGTAGAGACCCAGTACTTC. Translating gives CATRRELAVETQYF. The chain couples TRBV5-1 to TRBJ2-5; TRBD2 might be the D (6 bases). The CDR3 sequence is 14 residues long. Germline V gene sequence: CDR1 SGHRS, CDR2 YFSETQ. Trimming cost V 9 bases and J 4 bases, with 19 bases left between them.